These 20 T cell receptor beta chains originate from one sample sequenced in a study of spatial heterogeneity in lung cancer. Time point meaning: sample taken at primary tumor resection. Researchers sequenced whole RNA taken from tumor, nontumor lung or frozen PBMC without sorting. TCRdb called the 5' RACE reads again in MiXCR, with one record for every CDR3 protein. Counted here are 850 to 1,300 distinct CDR3 sequences, about 6.4% occurring once; the ten biggest clones make up over 10%. The material was normal lung tissue next to the tumor, obtained at surgery. These receptors all come from a male donor with early-stage non-small cell lung cancer.

This clonotype qualifies as medium-sized. The J gene is TRBJ2-2, the V gene TRBV7-9; no clear D gene. CDR1 SEHNR and CDR2 FQNEAQ come from the germline V gene (reference sequence). The CDR3 sequence is 12 residues long. Trimming pared 7 bases from V and 6 bases from J, leaving 9 bases between. Here the CDR3 DNA reads TGTGCCAGCACCCGTCAGTCCGGGGAGCTGTTTTTT. This translates into CASTRQSGELFF.

This clonotype is labeled medium-sized (0.01 to 0.1%). This chain joins TRBV12-3 or TRBV12-4 and TRBJ2-1; D is undetermined. V lost 6 bases, J lost 7 bases, and 22 bases lay in between. The CDR3 is 16 amino acids. CDR3 bases: TGTGCCAGCAGCCTCTCCTCTGGGCAGCGAGGAAATGAGCAGTTCTTC. Amino acid sequence: CASSLSSGQRGNEQFF.

This clonotype counts as large. CDR3 sequence: CASSLLGPGLAGVEETQYF. The CDR3 DNA follows: TGTGCCAGCAGCTTACTGGGGCCGGGACTAGCGGGAGTGGAAGAGACCCAGTACTTC. This chain uses TRBV7-2 with TRBJ2-5; the match to TRBD2 covers 14 bases. Germline V gene lookup returns CDR1 SGHTA and CDR2 FQGNSA. J was trimmed by 3 bases and V by 2 bases; bases with no gene match: 11. The CDR3 has 19 amino acids.

This clonotype has ten or more counts. The chain links TRBV28 to TRBJ2-5; possibly TRBD1 for D (6 bases). Germline V gene lookup returns CDR1 MDHEN and CDR2 SYDVKM. Trimming removed 5 bases from V and 1 base from J, with 17 bases in between. The CDR3 is 16 amino acids. This chain's CDR3 is CASSREPTGVQETQYF. In DNA, the CDR3 is TGTGCCAGCAGTCGCGAACCGACAGGCGTCCAAGAGACCCAGTACTTC.

By share of the sample, this clonotype is large. The chain employs TRBV9 and TRBJ2-7; perhaps TRBD2 as D (5 bases). V shed 3 bases and J shed 7 bases, with 11 bases lying between them. The CDR3 runs 12 residues. Germline lookup yields CDR1 SGDLS and CDR2 YYNGEE. CDR3: CASSARTGEQYF. DNA of the CDR3: TGTGCCAGCAGCGCCCGGACTGGGGAGCAGTACTTC. Variable domain in full (rest from reference TRBV9 and TRBJ2-7): DSGVTQTPKHLITATGQRVTLRCSPRSGDLSVYWYQQSLDQGLQFLIQYYNGEERAKGNILERFSAQQFPDLHSELNLSSLELGDSALYFCASSARTGEQYFGPGTRLTVT.

The chain uses TRBV5-5 and TRBJ2-2, with a tentative D call TRBD1 (5 bases). The CDR3 spans 16 residues. Between the trimmed V and J ends, which lost 0 bases and 2 bases, there was a span of 11 bases. Germline values: CDR1 SGHKS, CDR2 YYEKEE (reference sequence). CDR3 sequence (DNA): TGTGCCAGCAGCTTGGGGCCGACAGCCAACACCGGGGAGCTGTTTTTT. Residues: CASSLGPTANTGELFF. The full variable domain, in which reference TRBV5-5 and TRBJ2-2 provide the parts outside the CDR3, is DAGVTQSPTHLIKTRGQQVTLRCSPISGHKSVSWYQQVLGQGPQFIFQYYEKEERGRGNFPDRFSARQFPNYSSELNVNALLLGDSALYLCASSLGPTANTGELFFGEGSRLTVL.

This clonotype is categorized as medium-sized. For the CDR3, the DNA is TGCGCCAGCAGCCCGGACGGGCGGGACGGGGAGCTGTTTTTT. Its protein product is CASSPDGRDGELFF. V is TRBV4-3 and J is TRBJ2-2; possibly TRBD2 for D (6 bases). The germline CDR1 and CDR2 sequences are LGHNA and YSLEER. The germline V and J ends were trimmed by 4 bases and 7 bases, with 13 bases remaining between them. The CDR3 runs 14 residues.

This clonotype is categorized as medium-sized (0.01 to 0.1%). Since the CDR3 does not end with the conserved phenylalanine or tryptophan, this likely comes from a read error. The DNA is left out, because the CDR3 cannot be placed on it with certainty; the CDR3 is given as TCRdb lists it. The V call is TRBV28, the J call TRBJ2-4; TRBD1 reflects the table's D call only, with no check against the DNA. Germline V CDR1 and CDR2: MDHEN, SYDVKM. The CDR3 is 9 residues long, counting both termini. The CDR3 loop is CATETGPYL.

This clonotype is deemed medium-sized. The V call is TRBV4-3, the J call TRBJ1-2; 11 bases match TRBD1. This CDR3 comprises 16 residues. Trimming cost V 4 bases and J 0 bases; bases outside gene matches: 4. Germline V gives CDR1 LGHNA, CDR2 YSLEER. The CDR3 nucleotides read TGCGCCAGCAGCCCCATGGGACAGGGGGCTAACTATGGCTACACCTTC. Protein product: CASSPMGQGANYGYTF.

This clonotype is medium-sized (0.01 to 0.1%) in the sample. This sequence joins TRBV9 and TRBJ2-3; 9 bases agree with TRBD2. CDR1 is SGDLS and CDR2 is YYNGEE in the germline V gene. J lost 4 bases, V lost 5 bases, and 5 bases had no gene match. This CDR3 spans 14 amino acids. In DNA form, the CDR3 reads TGTGCCAGCAGGAGCGGGGGGAGTGCAGATACGCAGTATTTT. Its protein product is CASRSGGSADTQYF.

By share, this clonotype ranks as large (0.1 to 1%). The chain couples TRBV27 to TRBJ1-1; no clear D gene. Trimming shortened V by 6 bases and J by 2 bases, and 7 bases separated the two germline ends. Germline-derived CDR1 and CDR2 are MNHEY and SMNVEV (reference sequence). This CDR3 comprises 12 residues. The CDR3: CASREGNTEAFF. Here the CDR3 DNA reads TGTGCCAGCAGGGAGGGAAACACTGAAGCTTTCTTT.

This clonotype ranks as medium-sized. The rearrangement uses TRBV5-1 and TRBJ2-1; D gene uncertain. V lost 0 bases and J lost 3, with 4 bases in between. The CDR3 sequence is 13 residues long. CDR1 is SGHRS and CDR2 is YFSETQ in the germline V gene. Here the CDR3 DNA reads TGCGCCAGCAGCTTGGGCAGCTACAATGAGCAGTTCTTC. Translating gives CASSLGSYNEQFF.

This clonotype is large within its sample. The chain uses TRBV28 and TRBJ1-1; D may be TRBD1 (6 bases). This CDR3 region has 14 residues. Looked up from germline, CDR1 is MDHEN and CDR2 is SYDVKM. V was cut by 3 bases and J by 9 bases, with 17 bases left in between. The CDR3 nucleotides are TGTGCCAGCAGTTTTCGGACAGTCCCGGAGAAAGCTTTCTTT. Translated: CASSFRTVPEKAFF.

This clonotype is termed large (0.1 to 1%). The chain employs TRBV7-3 and TRBJ2-2; weak D call: TRBD2 (6 bases). CDR1 and CDR2 from the germline V gene are SGHTA and FQGTGA. There are 16 residues in the CDR3. With 3 bases removed from V and 3 bases from J, the gap between germline ends came to 14 bases. CDR3 nucleotide sequence: TGTGCCAGCAGCTTGAACAGTCCGGGGGACACCGGGGAGCTGTTTTTT. This codes for CASSLNSPGDTGELFF.

By sample fraction, this clonotype is medium-sized (0.01 to 0.1%). The chain combines TRBV24-1 with TRBJ1-2; weak D call: TRBD1 (5 bases). The CDR3 extends over 13 amino acids. Looked up from germline, CDR1 is KGHDR and CDR2 is SFDVKD. The V gene lost 3 bases and the J gene lost 8 bases, with 12 bases spanning the gap. Here the CDR3 reads CATSDRGTLGYTF. The CDR3 DNA sequence: TGTGCCACCAGTGATAGAGGGACGCTCGGCTACACCTTC.

The chain combines TRBV11-2 with TRBJ1-1, with D maybe TRBD1 (5 bases). Germline V gene lookup returns CDR1 SGHAT and CDR2 FQNNGV. The length of the CDR3 is 15 residues. V shed 0 bases and J shed 2 bases, with 10 bases lying between them. CDR3 bases: TGTGCCAGCAGCTTAGAGAGGGGCCCAAACACTGAAGCTTTCTTT. Its protein is CASSLERGPNTEAFF. Variable domain in full (rest from reference TRBV11-2 and TRBJ1-1): EAGVAQSPRYKIIEKRQSVAFWCNPISGHATLYWYQQILGQGPKLLIQFQNNGVVDDSQLPKDRFSAERLKGVDSTLKIQPAKLEDSAVYLCASSLERGPNTEAFFGQGTRLTVV.

This clonotype was seen repeatedly, ten times or more. This chain's CDR3 is CSAQSGAQETQYF. CDR3 nucleotides: TGCAGTGCCCAGAGCGGAGCCCAAGAGACCCAGTACTTC. The V call is TRBV20-1, the J call TRBJ2-5, with a weak D call TRBD2 (5 bases). V lost 6 bases, J lost 1 base, and 12 bases lay in between. The germline V gene encodes CDR1 DFQATT and CDR2 SNEGSKA (reference sequence). The CDR3 consists of 13 residues.

This clonotype is medium-sized in the sample. The chain employs TRBV6-4 and TRBJ2-1, with TRBD2 identical over 8 bases. Trimming at V came to 4 bases and at J to 9 bases, leaving 8 bases not matched to a gene. CDR3 length equals 14 residues. The V gene's germline CDR1 is MRHNA and CDR2 SNTAGT. The CDR3 region has the DNA TGTGCCAGCAGTGCCGGGACTAGAAGTGGTGAGCAGTTCTTC. Encoded protein: CASSAGTRSGEQFF.

This clonotype is large (0.1 to 1%). The chain combines TRBV11-2 with TRBJ2-5; TRBD2 aligns across 9 bases. Germline V gene lookup returns CDR1 SGHAT and CDR2 FQNNGV. The CDR3 length is 15 residues. Trimming at V came to 3 bases and at J to 4 bases, leaving 6 bases not matched to a gene. CDR3 in amino acids: CASSFDSGSRETQYF. DNA for the CDR3: TGTGCCAGCAGCTTTGATAGCGGGAGCCGAGAGACCCAGTACTTC.

This clonotype was detected only a few times. The CDR3 loop is CASSFRAPRTDEQYF. The CDR3 nucleotides are TGTGCCAGCAGTTTCCGGGCTCCCCGGACGGACGAGCAGTACTTC. The J gene is TRBJ2-7, the V gene TRBV28; no reliable D call. Germline CDR1 and CDR2: MDHEN and SYDVKM. Trimming left V 3 bases short and J 5 bases short, with 17 bases between. The CDR3 runs 15 residues.